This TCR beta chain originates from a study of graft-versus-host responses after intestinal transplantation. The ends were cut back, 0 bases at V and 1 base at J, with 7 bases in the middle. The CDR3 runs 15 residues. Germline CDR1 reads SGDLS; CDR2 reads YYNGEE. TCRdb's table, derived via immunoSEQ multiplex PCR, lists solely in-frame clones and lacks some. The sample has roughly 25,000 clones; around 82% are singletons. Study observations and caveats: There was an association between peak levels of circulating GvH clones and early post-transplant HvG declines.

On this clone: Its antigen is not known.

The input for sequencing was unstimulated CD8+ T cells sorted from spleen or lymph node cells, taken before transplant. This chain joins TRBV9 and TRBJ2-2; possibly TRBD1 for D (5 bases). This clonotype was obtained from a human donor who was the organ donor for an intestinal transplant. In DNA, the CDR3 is TGTGCCAGCAGCGTAGCCGGACAGAACACCGGGGAGCTGTTTTTT. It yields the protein CASSVAGQNTGELFF.